This T cell receptor (beta chain) was sequenced in a study of blood T cell repertoires in COVID-19. In the study overall: Acute and convalescent COVID-19 specimens originated in the United States, Italy and Spain. T cells, B-cell-depleted T cells, or PBMCs supplied cDNA or gDNA.

Authors' analysis steps: Estimation of nucleated cell counts relied on the amplification of reference gene primers. Clones were sequenced by immunoSEQ multiplex PCR, and TCRdb holds only the in-frame ones, with some missing. Clone size and V and J calls were adopted from that table, with D and trimming inferred from the DNA. The repertoire consists of approximately 150,000 clones, with over 75% occurring once and the leading ten covering approximately 2.8%. V was shortened by 6 bases and J by 5 bases, with 17 bases between the two germline ends. The CDR3 runs 14 residues. Germline lookup yields CDR1 SGHNT and CDR2 YYREEE (reference sequence).

The chain recombines TRBV5-4 with TRBJ1-2, with D uncertain. This clonotype originated in a woman aged 60-70 years with active COVID-19. The sequenced sample was peripheral blood. CDR3 sequence reads: CASTLQDPGYGYTF. For the CDR3, the DNA is TGTGCCAGCACGCTTCAGGATCCGGGGTATGGCTACACCTTC.